This TCR beta chain was recorded in a study of cytomegalovirus exposure and HLA in healthy donors. The PCR made use of 60 Vbeta and 13 Jbeta primers. Repertoires were generated with immunoSEQ multiplex PCR, while TCRdb's copy carries only in-frame clones and drops some. The table has 110,000 or so clones, 70% to 85% seen once; the top ten hold around 4.2%. This clone was counted between two and nine times. The CDR3 sequence is 15 residues long. The ends were cut back, 4 bases at V and 5 bases at J, with 19 bases in the middle. Germline CDR1 and CDR2: SGHNT and YYREEE (reference sequence). Sequenced sample: PBMCs. The chain couples TRBV5-4 to TRBJ2-7, with TRBD1 as a possible D gene (6 bases). The sequence was obtained from a middle-aged woman in good health and CMV-seropositive. Here the CDR3 DNA reads TGTGCCAGCAGCCCAAAGGGGGTCTCCGCCCACGAGCAGTACTTC. Its protein is CASSPKGVSAHEQYF. The entire variable domain, with the rest obtained from reference TRBV5-4 and TRBJ2-7, is as follows: ETGVTQSPTHLIKTRGQQVTLRCSSQSGHNTVSWYQQALGQGPQFIFQYYREEENGRGNFPPRFSGLQFPNYSSELNVNALELDDSALYLCASSPKGVSAHEQYFGPGTRLTVT.